This T cell receptor (beta chain) was found in a study of T cells after yellow fever vaccination. To note about this clonotype: Its target is not known.

Regarding the study as a whole: It was the secondary response that reached its peak faster, day 5 versus 15, but it was weaker. Post-booster reappearance was seen for most primary-vaccination clones (about 96% CD4, 80% to 90% CD8). Just a small share of clonotypes turned up in the CD4 compartment as well as the CD8 compartment.

The CDR3 extends over 18 amino acids. Germline assignment: CDR1 LGHNA and CDR2 YNFKEQ. Germline trimming cut 3 bases from V and 5 bases from J; bases unmatched to any gene: 14. Universal primer sites and UMIs were introduced during 5'RACE template-switching synthesis of TCR cDNA. One entry per CDR3 protein, called by TCRdb with MiXCR from the 5' RACE reads. Found here are under 150,000 distinct CDR3 sequences, about 15% of them singletons; the top ten hold about 42%. The chain carries TRBV4-2 and TRBJ2-5, with 11 bases matching TRBD2. The sequence was collected from a man aged 18 to 30 who received the YFV17D yellow fever vaccine. The input for sequencing was CD8+ T cells sorted from PBMCs, taken 5 days after the yellow fever booster vaccination. The CDR3, as DNA: TGTGCCAGCAGCCATCTGGGGCTAGCGGGGGGCGGAGCCGAGACCCAGTACTTC. Protein: CASSHLGLAGGGAETQYF.